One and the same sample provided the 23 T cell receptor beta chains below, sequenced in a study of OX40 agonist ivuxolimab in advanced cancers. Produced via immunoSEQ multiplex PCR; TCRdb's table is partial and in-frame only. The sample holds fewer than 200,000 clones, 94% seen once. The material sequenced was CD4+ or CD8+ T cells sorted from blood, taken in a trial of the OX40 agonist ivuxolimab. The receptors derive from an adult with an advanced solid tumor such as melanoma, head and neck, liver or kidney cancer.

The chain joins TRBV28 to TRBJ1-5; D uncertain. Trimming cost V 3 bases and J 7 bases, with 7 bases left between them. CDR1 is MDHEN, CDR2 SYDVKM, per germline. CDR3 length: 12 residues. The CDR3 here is CASSLSGQPQHF. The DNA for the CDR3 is TGTGCCAGCAGTTTGTCTGGGCAGCCCCAGCATTTT.

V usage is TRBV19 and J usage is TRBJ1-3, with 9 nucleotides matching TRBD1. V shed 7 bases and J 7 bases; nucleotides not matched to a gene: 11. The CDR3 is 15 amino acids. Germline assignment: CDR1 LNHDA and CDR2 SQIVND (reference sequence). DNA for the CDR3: TGTGCCAGTATAGAATGGTCACAGGGGGCGAACACCATATATTTT. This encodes CASIEWSQGANTIYF.

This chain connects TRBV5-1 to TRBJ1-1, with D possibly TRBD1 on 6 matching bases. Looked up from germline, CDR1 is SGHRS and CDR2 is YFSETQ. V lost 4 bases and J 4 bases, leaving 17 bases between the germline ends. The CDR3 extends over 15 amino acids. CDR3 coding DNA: TGCGCCAGCAGCGAGTACCCAGGGGTATTCACTGAAGCTTTCTTT. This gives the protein CASSEYPGVFTEAFF.

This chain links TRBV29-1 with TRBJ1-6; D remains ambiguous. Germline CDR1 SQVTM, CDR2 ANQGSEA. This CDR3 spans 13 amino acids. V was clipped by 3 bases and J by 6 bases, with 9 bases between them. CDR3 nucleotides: TGCAGCGTTGAGGTGACGGTTAATTCACCCCTCCACTTT. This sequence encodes CSVEVTVNSPLHF.

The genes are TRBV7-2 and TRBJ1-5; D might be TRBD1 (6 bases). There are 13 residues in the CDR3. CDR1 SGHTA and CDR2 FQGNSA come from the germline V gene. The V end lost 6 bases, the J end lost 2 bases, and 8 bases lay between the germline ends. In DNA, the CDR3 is TGTGCCAGCAGACAGGGAGGCAATCAGCCCCAGCATTTT. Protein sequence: CASRQGGNQPQHF.

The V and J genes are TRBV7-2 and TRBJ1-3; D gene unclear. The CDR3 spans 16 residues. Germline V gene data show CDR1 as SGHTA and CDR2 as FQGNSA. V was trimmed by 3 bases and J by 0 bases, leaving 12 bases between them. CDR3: CASSLGAVGSGNTIYF. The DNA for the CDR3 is TGTGCCAGCAGCTTGGGAGCGGTGGGCTCTGGAAACACCATATATTTT.

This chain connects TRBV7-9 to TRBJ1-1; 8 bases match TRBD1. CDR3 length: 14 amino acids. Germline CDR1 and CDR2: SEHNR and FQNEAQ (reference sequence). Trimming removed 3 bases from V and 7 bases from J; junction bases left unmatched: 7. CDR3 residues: CASSFFRGQDEAFF. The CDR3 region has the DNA TGTGCCAGCAGCTTCTTCAGGGGGCAAGATGAAGCTTTCTTT. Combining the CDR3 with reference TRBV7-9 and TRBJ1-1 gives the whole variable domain DTGVSQNPRHKITKRGQNVTFRCDPISEHNRLYWYRQTLGQGPEFLTYFQNEAQLEKSRLLSDRFSAERPKGSFSTLEIQRTEQGDSAMYLCASSFFRGQDEAFFGQGTRLTVV.

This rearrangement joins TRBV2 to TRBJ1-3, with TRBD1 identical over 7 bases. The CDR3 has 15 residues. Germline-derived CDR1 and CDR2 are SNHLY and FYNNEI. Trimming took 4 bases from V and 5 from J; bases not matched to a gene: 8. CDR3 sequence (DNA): TGTGCCAGCAGTGTAGGGGGACAGTTAAGAAACACCATATATTTT. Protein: CASSVGGQLRNTIYF.

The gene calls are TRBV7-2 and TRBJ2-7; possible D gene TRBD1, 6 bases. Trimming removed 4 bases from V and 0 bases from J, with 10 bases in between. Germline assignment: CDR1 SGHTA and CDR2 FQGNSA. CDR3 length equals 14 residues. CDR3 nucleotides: TGTGCCAGCAGCTCCGACAGGTACTCCTACGAGCAGTACTTC. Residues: CASSSDRYSYEQYF.

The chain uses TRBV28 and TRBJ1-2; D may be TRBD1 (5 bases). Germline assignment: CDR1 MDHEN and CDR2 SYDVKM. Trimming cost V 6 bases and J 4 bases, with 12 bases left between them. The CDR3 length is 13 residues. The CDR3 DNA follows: TGTGCCAGCAGCCTACAGGCTCCCTATGGCTACACCTTC. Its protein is CASSLQAPYGYTF.

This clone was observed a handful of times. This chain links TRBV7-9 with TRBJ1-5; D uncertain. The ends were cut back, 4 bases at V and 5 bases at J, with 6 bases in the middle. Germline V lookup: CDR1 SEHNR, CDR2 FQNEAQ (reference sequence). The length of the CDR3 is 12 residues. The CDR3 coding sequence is TGTGCCAGCAGCTCGGACGATCAGCCCCAGCATTTT. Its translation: CASSSDDQPQHF.

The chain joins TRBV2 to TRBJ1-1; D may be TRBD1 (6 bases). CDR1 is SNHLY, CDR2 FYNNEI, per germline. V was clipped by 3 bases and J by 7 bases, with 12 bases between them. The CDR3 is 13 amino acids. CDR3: CASSEGYRVEAFF. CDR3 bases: TGTGCCAGCAGTGAGGGGTACAGGGTTGAAGCTTTCTTT. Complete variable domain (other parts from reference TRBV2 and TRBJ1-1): EPEVTQTPSHQVTQMGQEVILRCVPISNHLYFYWYRQILGQKVEFLVSFYNNEISEKSEIFDDQFSVERPDGSNFTLKIRSTKLEDSAMYFCASSEGYRVEAFFGQGTRLTVV.

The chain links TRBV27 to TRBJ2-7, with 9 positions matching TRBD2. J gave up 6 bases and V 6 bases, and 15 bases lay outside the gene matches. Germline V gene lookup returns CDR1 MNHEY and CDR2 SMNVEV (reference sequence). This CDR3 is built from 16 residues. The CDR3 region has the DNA TGTGCCAGCAGATCACCCTCGGGACTAGCCTCGCCCGAGCAGTACTTC. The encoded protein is CASRSPSGLASPEQYF.

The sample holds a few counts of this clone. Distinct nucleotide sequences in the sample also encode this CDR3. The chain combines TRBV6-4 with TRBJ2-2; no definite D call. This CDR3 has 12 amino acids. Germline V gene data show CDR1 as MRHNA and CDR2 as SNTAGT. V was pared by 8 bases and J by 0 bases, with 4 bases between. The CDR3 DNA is TGTGCCAGCGGTGCGAACACCGGGGAGCTGTTTTTT. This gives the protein CASGANTGELFF.

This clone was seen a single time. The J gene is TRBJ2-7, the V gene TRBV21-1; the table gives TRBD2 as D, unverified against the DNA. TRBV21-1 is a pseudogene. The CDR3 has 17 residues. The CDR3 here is CASSKGATSGTSYEQYF. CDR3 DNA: TGTGCCAGCAGCAAAGGAGCGACTAGCGGAACCTCCTACGAGCAGTACTTC.

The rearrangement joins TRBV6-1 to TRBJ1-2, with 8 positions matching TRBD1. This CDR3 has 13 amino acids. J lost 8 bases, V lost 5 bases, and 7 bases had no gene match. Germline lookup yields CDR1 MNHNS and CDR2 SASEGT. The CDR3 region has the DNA TGTGCCAGCAGTATCGACAGGGGAAGAGGCTACACCTTC. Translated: CASSIDRGRGYTF.

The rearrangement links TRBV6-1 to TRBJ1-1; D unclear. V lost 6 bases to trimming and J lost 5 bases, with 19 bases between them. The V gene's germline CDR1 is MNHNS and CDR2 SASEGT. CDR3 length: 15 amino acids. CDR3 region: CASRGSSQFRTEAFF. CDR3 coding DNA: TGTGCCAGCAGGGGCAGCTCCCAATTTCGGACTGAAGCTTTCTTT.

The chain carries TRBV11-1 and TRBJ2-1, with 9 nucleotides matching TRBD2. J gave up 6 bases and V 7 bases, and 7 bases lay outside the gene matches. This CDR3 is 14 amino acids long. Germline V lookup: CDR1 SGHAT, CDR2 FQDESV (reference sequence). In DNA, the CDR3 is TGTGCCAGCACGCGGGAGGGGCTGGTCAATGAGCAGTTCTTC. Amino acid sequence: CASTREGLVNEQFF.

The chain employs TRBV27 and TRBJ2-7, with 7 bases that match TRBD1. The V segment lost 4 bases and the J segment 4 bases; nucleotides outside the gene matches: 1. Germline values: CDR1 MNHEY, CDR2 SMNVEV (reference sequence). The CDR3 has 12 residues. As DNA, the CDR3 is TGTGCCAGCAGTTCGACAGGGTACGAGCAGTACTTC. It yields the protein CASSSTGYEQYF.

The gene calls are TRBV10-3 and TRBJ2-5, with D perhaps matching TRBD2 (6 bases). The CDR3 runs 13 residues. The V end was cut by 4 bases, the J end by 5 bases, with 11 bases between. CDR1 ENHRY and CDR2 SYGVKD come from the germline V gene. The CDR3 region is CAISGGVGETQYF. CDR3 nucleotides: TGTGCCATCAGTGGCGGGGTGGGGGAGACCCAGTACTTC.

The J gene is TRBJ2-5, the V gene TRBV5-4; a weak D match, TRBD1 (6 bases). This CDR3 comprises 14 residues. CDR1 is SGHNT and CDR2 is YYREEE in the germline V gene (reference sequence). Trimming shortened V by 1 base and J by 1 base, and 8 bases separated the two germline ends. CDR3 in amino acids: CASSLTGSQETQYF. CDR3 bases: TGTGCCAGCAGCTTGACAGGGAGCCAAGAGACCCAGTACTTC.

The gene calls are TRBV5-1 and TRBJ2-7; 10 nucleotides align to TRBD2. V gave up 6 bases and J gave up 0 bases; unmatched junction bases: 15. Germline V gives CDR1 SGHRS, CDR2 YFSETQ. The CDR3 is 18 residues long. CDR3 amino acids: CASTLRPGLAHSSYEQYF. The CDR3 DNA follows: TGCGCCAGCACACTTCGTCCGGGACTAGCGCATAGCTCCTACGAGCAGTACTTC.

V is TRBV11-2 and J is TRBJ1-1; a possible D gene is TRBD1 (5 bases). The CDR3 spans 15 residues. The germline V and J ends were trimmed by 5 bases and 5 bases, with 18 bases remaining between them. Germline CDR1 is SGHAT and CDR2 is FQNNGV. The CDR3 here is CASSPSGGFGTEAFF. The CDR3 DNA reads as TGTGCCAGCAGCCCCAGTGGGGGGTTCGGGACTGAAGCTTTCTTT.